This entry features one TCR beta chain sequence. Its target is unknown. Clones were read by immunoSEQ multiplex PCR, and TCRdb kept only the in-frame ones, dropping some. The table shows more than 15,000 clones, with more than 70% occurring only once. This sample is part of a study of OX40 agonist ivuxolimab in advanced cancers. The overall study: Ivuxolimab, which is an agonistic anti-OX40 (CD134) antibody, was administered to the patients. Points from the study as a whole: Expanded clones tended on average to be more numerous among CD8+ T cells than CD4+.

Anyone with autoimmune disease history or systemic immunosuppression was excluded. The TCR comes from an adult with an advanced solid tumor such as melanoma, head and neck, liver or kidney cancer. This specimen was CD4+ or CD8+ T cells sorted from blood, taken in a trial of the OX40 agonist ivuxolimab.

The CDR3 nucleotides are TGTGCCACTTCGAGCGGGGATAGCTACAATGAGCAGTTCTTC. This translates into CATSSGDSYNEQFF. The chain employs TRBV27 and TRBJ2-1; TRBD2 matches 7 bases. J was trimmed by 3 bases and V by 10 bases; bases with no gene match: 9. CDR1 and CDR2 from the germline V gene are MNHEY and SMNVEV (reference sequence). The CDR3 consists of 14 residues.